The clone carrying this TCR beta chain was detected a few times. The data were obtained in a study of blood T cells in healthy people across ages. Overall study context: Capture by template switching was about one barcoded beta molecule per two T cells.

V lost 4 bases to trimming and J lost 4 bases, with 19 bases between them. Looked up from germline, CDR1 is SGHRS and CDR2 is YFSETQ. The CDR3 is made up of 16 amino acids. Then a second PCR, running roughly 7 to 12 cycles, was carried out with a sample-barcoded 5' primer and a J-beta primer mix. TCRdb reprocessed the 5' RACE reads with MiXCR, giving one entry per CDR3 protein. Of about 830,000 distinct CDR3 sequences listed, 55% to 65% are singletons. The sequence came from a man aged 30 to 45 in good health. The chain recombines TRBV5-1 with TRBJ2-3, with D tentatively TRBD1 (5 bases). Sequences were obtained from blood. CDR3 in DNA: TGCGCCAGCAGCCTGGGGCCGGGCTCAGGCCCAGATACGCAGTATTTT. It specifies CASSLGPGSGPDTQYF. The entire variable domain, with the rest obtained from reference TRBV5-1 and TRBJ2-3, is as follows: KAGVTQTPRYLIKTRGQQVTLSCSPISGHRSVSWYQQTPGQGLQFLFEYFSETQRNKGNFPGRFSGRQFSNSRSEMNVSTLELGDSALYLCASSLGPGSGPDTQYFGPGTRLTVL.